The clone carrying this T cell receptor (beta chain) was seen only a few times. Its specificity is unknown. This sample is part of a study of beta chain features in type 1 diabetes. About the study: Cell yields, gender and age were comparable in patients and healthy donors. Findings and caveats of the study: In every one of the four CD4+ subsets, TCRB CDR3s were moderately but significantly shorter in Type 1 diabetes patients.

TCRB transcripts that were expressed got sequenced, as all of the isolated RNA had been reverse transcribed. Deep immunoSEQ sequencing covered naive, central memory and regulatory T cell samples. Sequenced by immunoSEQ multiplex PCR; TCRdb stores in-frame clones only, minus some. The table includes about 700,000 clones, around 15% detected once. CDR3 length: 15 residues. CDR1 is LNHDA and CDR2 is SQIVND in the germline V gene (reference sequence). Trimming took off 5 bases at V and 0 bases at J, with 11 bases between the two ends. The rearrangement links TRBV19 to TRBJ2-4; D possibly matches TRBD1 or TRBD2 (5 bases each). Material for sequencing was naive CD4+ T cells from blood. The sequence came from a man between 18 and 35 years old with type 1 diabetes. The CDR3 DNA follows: TGTGCCAGTAGTGGGCCCGGGACAGCCAAAAACATTCAGTACTTC. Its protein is CASSGPGTAKNIQYF.